This TCR beta chain was documented in a study of T cells in Graves' hyperthyroidism and ophthalmopathy. Trimming took 5 bases from V and 2 from J, leaving 12 bases between them. The CDR3 totals 14 residues. Amplified TCR beta CDR3 regions came from RNA transcripts. HTBI primers were employed in a first-round RT-PCR of the TCR CDR3. A single record per CDR3 protein comes from TCRdb applying MiXCR to the multiplex PCR reads. The profile shows about 840,000 distinct CDR3 sequences, over 35% of them singletons. The sequenced material came from blood. This chain joins TRBV12-3 or TRBV12-4 and TRBJ2-5; D unresolved. This clonotype originated in a man aged 18-30 years with Graves' hyperthyroidism. CDR3 bases: TGTGCCAGCAGTCCTAACAGAGAACAAGAGACCCAGTACTTC. This codes for CASSPNREQETQYF.